The source of this T cell receptor beta chain is a study of human T cells and chemical hapten exposure (dated by TCRdb to about 2021). Some background on the complete study: For sensitization, 2% DPC in acetone was applied to a roughly 2 cm by roughly 2 cm area of upper inner arm skin. Throughout the study period of about 25 weeks, patients also received therapeutic DPC doses to the scalp every week. Patch testing was performed on the upper back with Finn chambers containing 0.01% DPC, and the patch tests were scored after 6 days according to International Contact Dermatitis Research Group standards. The patient cohort, mostly female, included alopecia areata with under or over 50% scalp involvement, alopecia totalis and alopecia universalis. Libraries were combined into a pool for sequencing, and differences in TCR yield between samples came mainly from small differences in library volumes within the pool. The study tracked peripheral blood TCR repertoire changes in vivo during primary and secondary sensitization to the hapten diphenylcyclopropenone (DPC) in alopecia patients. Blood samples were taken from patients before sensitization (week 0) and at 2, 6 and about 24 weeks after DPC sensitization. Under 30 alopecia patients gave blood for TCR sequencing at one to four time points (pre-sensitization, 2, 6 and 24 weeks). Findings and caveats that apply to the study as a whole: Significantly more large CDR3 similarity clusters were formed by expanded TCRs than by pre-sensitization or healthy control sets, consistent with antigen-driven responses. A positive correlation was found between the number of PT1 expanded TCRs and patch test score, with significance reached at thresholds 8, 16 and 32 but not 4. Repeated subsampling changed both the strength of the expansion versus patch-test correlation and the threshold at which that correlation became significant. Alopecia, a presumed autoimmune disease, was present in all patients, so the immune response of the patients might differ from that of healthy individuals. DPC sensitization did not change the number of TCRs with a frequency above 1 in 1000, and there was no evidence of changes in global repertoire structure.

This clonotype was recorded a few times. The antigen this receptor binds is unknown. No much larger clone exists at a distance of one base, and base qualities are not known. Sample time point, as interpreted from the label and publication: patch test 3, about 24 weeks after DPC sensitization. Taken with the paper, the label for treatment or condition translates to: therapeutic diphenylcyclopropenone sensitization with weekly scalp DPC. At each patch-test visit, blood was drawn before the patch test was applied. Eligible patients were aged 18 to 70, diagnosed with alopecia, deemed suitable for DPC therapy, and excluded if pregnant. Total RNA was extracted from unfractionated whole blood collected in Tempus Blood RNA tubes. Libraries were prepared through RACE. TCRdb names NextSeq 500 as the instrument used. During library preparation, unique molecular identifiers were attached to individual cDNA molecules so that TCRs could be counted quantitatively and reproducibly. For every blood RNA sample, sequencing covered both the TCR alpha and TCR beta chains. The published analysis was carried out like this. The median number of TCRs per sample was 90,000 to 100,000, ranging from about 20,000 to 750,000. The Decombinator software suite was used to annotate the V, J and CDR3 of the TCR reads. For PS versus PT1 abundance plots, all samples were subsampled to the same number of TCRs (28,000). TCRs were defined as expanded if absent before sensitization and observed at least eight times at the 2-week time point. TCRdb ran its own pipeline on the public reads, namely fastp trimming at Q25 and MiXCR clone calling, and kept in-frame beta chains. Each record represents a unique CDR3 protein, reported with the most common genes and DNA among its rows. Clone size and V and J calls follow TCRdb, not the original study. The sample data list over 100,000 distinct CDR3 sequences, and about 11% of these were observed just once. Approximately 2.5% of the sample is in the top ten clones.

V is clipped by 3 bases and J by 4 bases, and the sequence between their germline boundaries is 13 bases long. As encoded in the germline V gene, CDR1 is SGHRS while CDR2 is YFSETQ. Taken from cysteine to phenylalanine, the CDR3 has 14 residues. CDR3 DNA only is kept here, 42 bases in frame from base 1. This receptor was taken from a woman aged 50 to 60 with alopecia areata. Some clones in this sample may be carry-over from other donors' samples. The V and J segments used are TRBV5-1 and TRBJ1-1; the D gene cannot be named for sure. The sequencing here drew on whole blood, taken in connection with sensitization to the hapten diphenylcyclopropenone (DPC). The DNA is TGCGCCAGCAGCTCGGACGTGGGCGGCACTGAAGCTTTCTTT. Its product reads: CASSSDVGGTEAFF.